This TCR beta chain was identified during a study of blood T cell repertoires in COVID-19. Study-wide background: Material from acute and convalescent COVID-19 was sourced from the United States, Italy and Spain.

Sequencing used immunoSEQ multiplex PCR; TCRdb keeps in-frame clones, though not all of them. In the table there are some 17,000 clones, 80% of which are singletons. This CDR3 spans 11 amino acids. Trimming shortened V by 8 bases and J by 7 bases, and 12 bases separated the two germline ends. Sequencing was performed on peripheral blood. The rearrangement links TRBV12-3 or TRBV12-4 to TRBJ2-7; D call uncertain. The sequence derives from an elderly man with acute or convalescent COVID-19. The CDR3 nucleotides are TGTGCCAGCCAGCTCCGCGGTGAGCAGTACTTC. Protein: CASQLRGEQYF.